This T cell receptor beta chain was recovered during a study of OX40 agonist ivuxolimab in advanced cancers. Study observations and caveats: Among the least clonally expanded were partial responders at 0.1-3.0 mg/kg.

Patients were excluded for autoimmune disease history or systemic immunosuppression. The CDR3 consists of 15 residues. Germline CDR1 is KGHSH and CDR2 is LQKENI. V was clipped by 6 bases and J by 4 bases, with 16 bases between them. Produced via immunoSEQ multiplex PCR; TCRdb's table is partial and in-frame only. The sample yields some 64,000 clones, 83% seen once. A word on this clone: Its antigen is undetermined.

The V and J genes are TRBV18 and TRBJ2-4; no clear D gene. Sample: CD4+ or CD8+ T cells sorted from blood, taken in a trial of the OX40 agonist ivuxolimab. This clonotype originated in an adult with an advanced solid tumor such as melanoma, head and neck, liver or kidney cancer. CDR3 coding DNA: TGTGCCAGCTCTCCTCCCGTTCTGGGTAAAAACATTCAGTACTTC. Protein: CASSPPVLGKNIQYF.